This T cell receptor beta chain was retrieved from a study of T cells after posttransplantation cyclophosphamide. Study-wide results and caveats: Later post-transplant blood repertoires were often dominated by donor CD8+ memory clones. Tissue-infiltrating T cells from skin or gut overlapped little with blood T cells. After PTCy, TRB diversity resembled that of CNI/methotrexate controls.

Busulfan-fludarabine conditioning, marrow transplant, and cyclophosphamide on days +3 and +4 were administered. With respect to this clone: Its target is not known.

The CDR3 consists of 14 residues. V lost 0 bases and J 7 bases, leaving 10 bases between the germline ends. CDR1 and CDR2 (germline): LNHNV, YYDKDF (reference sequence). Generated by immunoSEQ multiplex PCR, the TCRdb table keeps only in-frame clones and is missing some. The sample carries fewer than 12,000 clones, roughly 80% recorded once. The genes are TRBV15 and TRBJ2-1; perhaps TRBD2 as D (5 bases). The receptor was derived from a female patient aged 50-59 years who received an allogeneic stem cell transplant from a related donor, was CMV-positive, and had no GVHD. Certain T cells may be donor cells from the graft. The sample in question was PBMCs, obtained after allogeneic stem cell transplant with posttransplant cyclophosphamide. The CDR3 DNA reads as TGTGCCACCAGCAGAGACCGGGGATGGAATGAGCAGTTCTTC. This gives the protein CATSRDRGWNEQFF.